This TCR beta chain was found in a study of T-cell reconstitution after alpha-beta-depleted transplantation in children. Preparation of the TCRbeta library used unique molecular identifiers. Using its own MiXCR run on the PCR reads, TCRdb lists one record per CDR3 protein. The repertoire includes almost 400,000 distinct CDR3 sequences, over 20% of them detected once, and 3% to 4% sits in the top ten. This clonotype was found a few times. CDR1 is SQVTM and CDR2 is ANQGSEA in the germline V gene. The length of the CDR3 is 11 residues. V lost 7 bases, J lost 2 bases, and 9 bases lay in between. The receptor was derived from a human donor who donated a stem cell graft to a child with acute myeloid leukemia. Sequenced here: PBMCs from the stem cell graft donor, sampled from the stem cell graft. This sequence joins TRBV29-1 and TRBJ2-7; D is unclear. CDR3 amino acids: CSETKAYEQYF. The CDR3 nucleotides read TGCAGCGAGACAAAGGCCTACGAGCAGTACTTC.